These 16 T cell receptor beta chains share one sample of origin, sequenced in a study of T cells in narcolepsy. Assay used: immunoSEQ multiplex PCR; TCRdb lists only in-frame clones, some missing. The sample has just over 20,000 clones; 90% to 95% are singletons. The material sequenced was CD45RA- memory CD4+ T cells from PBMCs. The receptor source for this set is a human donor with narcolepsy.

The V call is TRBV2, the J call TRBJ1-5, with a possible D match to TRBD1 (5 bases). The germline V gene encodes CDR1 SNHLY and CDR2 FYNNEI. The CDR3 loop spans 17 amino acids. Trimming cost V 7 bases and J 3 bases, with 22 bases left between them. The chain's CDR3 is CASTSSPPGADNQPQHF. CDR3 bases: TGTGCCAGCACCTCCTCCCCTCCCGGGGCGGACAATCAGCCCCAGCATTTT.

The V and J genes are TRBV15 and TRBJ2-7; D gene unclear. The length of the CDR3 is 11 residues. V was cut by 5 bases and J by 5 bases, with 7 bases left in between. Germline V lookup: CDR1 LNHNV, CDR2 YYDKDF (reference sequence). CDR3 residues: CATSDNHEQYF. CDR3 DNA: TGTGCCACCAGCGATAACCACGAGCAGTACTTC.

This clone was detected a few times. V gene TRBV7-2 combines with J gene TRBJ2-5; 8 bases are a match to TRBD1. The V segment lost 7 bases and the J segment 2 bases; nucleotides outside the gene matches: 6. The germline V gene has CDR1 SGHTA and CDR2 FQGNSA. CDR3 length: 14 residues. This CDR3 is CASTPDRGQETQYF. CDR3 nucleotide sequence: TGTGCCAGCACCCCAGACAGGGGTCAAGAGACCCAGTACTTC.

Details on this clone: Sequence at one end of the junction differs from germline and may be a read error. Other nucleotide sequences from this sample produce the same CDR3. V and J are TRBV10-3 and TRBJ1-2; D is uncertain. Per germline, CDR1 ENHRY and CDR2 SYGVKD. CDR3 size: 13 residues. This CDR3 is CAITPRIGYGYTF. The CDR3 coding sequence is TGCGCCATCACTCCTAGGATAGGCTATGGCTACACCTTC.

The chain carries TRBV5-6 and TRBJ1-1; possible D gene TRBD1, 5 bases. V lost 0 bases, J lost 2 bases, and 17 bases lay in between. The length of the CDR3 is 17 residues. From germline, CDR1 is SGHDT and CDR2 YYEEEE. The CDR3 DNA reads TGTGCCAGCAGCTTGGATCCGCGTGGGACGGGAAACACTGAAGCTTTCTTT. Protein: CASSLDPRGTGNTEAFF.

The J gene is TRBJ2-5, the V gene TRBV7-9, with 7 bases that match TRBD2. Germline trimming cut 1 base from V and 11 bases from J; bases unmatched to any gene: 10. The V gene's germline CDR1 is SEHNR and CDR2 FQNEAQ (reference sequence). The CDR3 sequence is 14 residues long. CDR3 residues: CASSLGSSGTGQYF. The CDR3 DNA reads TGTGCCAGCAGCTTAGGATCTAGCGGTACGGGGCAGTACTTC.

J is TRBJ2-5 and V is TRBV30, with 15 bases that match TRBD2. Looked up from germline, CDR1 is GTSNPN and CDR2 is SVGIG (reference sequence). V trimming: 2 bases; J trimming: 7 bases; junction bases outside the gene matches: 5. The CDR3 loop spans 15 amino acids. CDR3 in amino acids: CAWSKGLAGGTTQYF. The CDR3 nucleotides read TGTGCCTGGAGTAAAGGACTAGCGGGAGGGACGACCCAGTACTTC.

This chain joins TRBV9 and TRBJ2-1; tentative D call: TRBD2 (6 bases). V was clipped by 4 bases and J by 5 bases, with 13 bases between them. Germline CDR1 is SGDLS and CDR2 is YYNGEE. CDR3 length: 14 amino acids. CDR3 bases: TGTGCCAGCAGCTTATGGGACTTCAACAATGAGCAGTTCTTC. Translation: CASSLWDFNNEQFF.

This sequence joins TRBV18 and TRBJ2-5; D not resolved. The CDR3 spans 15 residues. V was trimmed by 6 bases and J by 5 bases, leaving 19 bases between them. Germline V gene data show CDR1 as KGHSH and CDR2 as LQKENI. For the CDR3, the DNA is TGTGCCAGCTCCCCGTTGGGAACCGATGGGGAGACCCAGTACTTC. It codes for CASSPLGTDGETQYF.

The chain uses TRBV10-3 and TRBJ2-1; TRBD1 matches 10 bases. V shed 4 bases, J shed 5 bases, and the junction held 5 bases outside the gene matches. CDR1 and CDR2 (germline): ENHRY, SYGVKD. CDR3 length equals 15 residues. CDR3: CAISVPGQGNNEQFF. The CDR3 DNA sequence: TGTGCCATCAGTGTCCCGGGACAGGGGAACAATGAGCAGTTCTTC.

With regard to this clone: An end of the junction does not agree with germline; a read error may underlie this. The chain has TRBV7-8 and TRBJ2-1; no reliable D call. Germline CDR1 and CDR2: SGHVS and FQNEAQ. CDR3 length: 13 residues. This chain's CDR3 is CASSLAALSLLIF. In DNA form, the CDR3 reads TGTGCCAGCAGCTTAGCGGCACTTAGTCTATTGATCTTC.

The J gene is TRBJ2-7, the V gene TRBV6-6; tentatively, D is TRBD2 (6 bases). This CDR3 contains 12 residues. Germline lookup yields CDR1 MNHNY and CDR2 SVGAGI (reference sequence). The germline V and J ends were trimmed by 10 bases and 3 bases, with 13 bases remaining between them. This CDR3 is CATSAGYYEQYF. DNA of the CDR3: TGTGCCACATCGGCGGGGTACTACGAGCAGTACTTC.

Comments on this clone: Different DNA sequences within this sample yield the same CDR3. The CDR3 bases are TGTGCCAGTAGTATCGACAGGGTCAGTGAAGCTTTCTTT. Translated: CASSIDRVSEAFF. The chain links TRBV2 to TRBJ1-1; 7 nucleotides agree with TRBD1. The V segment lost 9 bases and the J segment 7 bases; nucleotides outside the gene matches: 11. CDR1 is SNHLY, CDR2 FYNNEI, per germline. The CDR3 consists of 13 residues.

The gene calls are TRBV10-3 and TRBJ2-5; D may be TRBD2 (5 bases). Trimming stripped 10 bases from V and 5 bases from J, with 26 bases between. This CDR3 has 16 residues. The germline CDR1 and CDR2 sequences are ENHRY and SYGVKD. The CDR3 nucleotides read TGTGCCACCCTATCCGCCGCTGGGAGTGAGAGGGAGACCCAGTACTTC. Translating gives CATLSAAGSERETQYF.

The rearrangement joins TRBV5-5 to TRBJ2-7; 7 bases agree with TRBD1. V trimming: 1 base; J trimming: 2 bases; junction bases outside the gene matches: 6. The CDR3 runs to 15 residues. Germline CDR1 SGHKS, CDR2 YYEKEE (reference sequence). The CDR3 here is CASSLSPGGTYEQYF. The CDR3 DNA follows: TGTGCCAGCAGCTTGTCCCCAGGGGGAACCTACGAGCAGTACTTC.

The chain employs TRBV14 and TRBJ2-1, with 7 positions matching TRBD2. The CDR3 runs to 13 residues. Losses at the gene ends were 1 base for V and 15 bases for J; bases not matched to a gene: 9. Germline-derived CDR1 and CDR2 are SGHDN and FVKESK. CDR3 amino acids: CASSQGTGGLRFF. In DNA, the CDR3 is TGTGCCAGCAGCCAAGGCACGGGAGGACTTAGGTTCTTC.